This is a list of T cell receptor beta chains from one sample in a study of T-cell memory formation after mild COVID-19. Each CDR3 protein is one row after TCRdb ran MiXCR on the 5' RACE reads. The data show 250,000 to 350,000 distinct CDR3 sequences, roughly a fifth seen once. The sequencing sample was made of PBMCs or a T cell subset sorted from them (not recorded which). These receptors were obtained from a man in his late teens or twenties who had mild COVID-19 (a few samples of this study predate the infection). Cell type and time point are not known. The CDR3 runs from the conserved cysteine through the conserved F or W. Fields, in order: D gene, J gene, V gene, clone size, CDR3 protein. D genes are given only for firm matches. Where a row states a size, it is once, few, many or the class of an expanded clone; other rows omit it.

. TRBJ2-5 TRBV7-9 many CASSFPRQDPLRETQYF
. TRBJ2-3 TRBV7-6 few CASSSTGLADTQYF
. TRBJ2-5 TRBV6-2/TRBV6-3 . CASTERGRGQETQYF
. TRBJ1-1 TRBV6-5 . CASSYRVINTEAFF
. TRBJ1-2 TRBV5-1 . CASSLTGNHGYTF
. TRBJ2-2 TRBV7-9 many CASSGAGELFF
. TRBJ2-5 TRBV7-9 many CASSPTWETQYF
. TRBJ1-2 TRBV4-3 . CASSQDLWQNYGYTF
. TRBJ2-5 TRBV7-7 many CASSLGRAQETQYF
. TRBJ2-3 TRBV5-1 many CASSLLTGTDTQYF
. TRBJ1-6 TRBV7-8 . CASSLIVGKGLSPLHF
TRBD2 TRBJ2-5 TRBV6-5 few CASSFAGLAETQYF
. TRBJ1-6 TRBV4-2 . CASSQGKQHNNSPLHF
TRBD2 TRBJ2-3 TRBV5-1 few CASCLGSGGKGIETDTQYF